The next 3 T cell receptor beta chains were all read from a single sample in a study of CD8+ T cells in alopecia areata. cDNA prepared by RNA extraction and subsequent reverse transcription served as the template for sequencing. This table comes from immunoSEQ multiplex PCR, and its TCRdb copy is limited to in-frame clones, with some not included. The sample shows 60,000 to 70,000 clones, 45% to 50% of them seen only once. Source: CD8+ T cells sorted from blood, taken at week 0. The receptors stem from a human donor with alopecia areata.

The chain uses TRBV7-9 and TRBJ1-4; perhaps TRBD1 as D (6 bases). V was cut by 5 bases and J by 2 bases, with 18 bases left in between. Germline values: CDR1 SEHNR, CDR2 FQNEAQ (reference sequence). The CDR3 sequence is 17 residues long. The CDR3 sequence: CASSPGPGAPTNEKLFF. DNA of the CDR3: TGTGCCAGCAGCCCAGGGCCAGGGGCGCCGACTAATGAAAAACTGTTTTTT.

This clone showed up just a few times. J is TRBJ1-2 and V is TRBV25-1; the D gene is possibly TRBD1 (5 bases). Germline V gives CDR1 MGHDK, CDR2 SYGVNS. The V end was cut by 6 bases, the J end by 4 bases, with 15 bases between. CDR3 length: 14 amino acids. CDR3 residues: CASSEAGTFYGYTF. CDR3 sequence (DNA): TGTGCCAGCAGCGAGGCGGGGACTTTCTATGGCTACACCTTC.

V and J are TRBV29-1 and TRBJ2-7; D remains unclear. The CDR3 runs to 11 residues. Germline-derived CDR1 and CDR2 are SQVTM and ANQGSEA. V lost 4 bases, J lost 6 bases, and 10 bases lay in between. CDR3 amino acids: CSVGEGFEQYF. The CDR3 DNA is TGCAGCGTTGGTGAAGGGTTCGAGCAGTACTTC.